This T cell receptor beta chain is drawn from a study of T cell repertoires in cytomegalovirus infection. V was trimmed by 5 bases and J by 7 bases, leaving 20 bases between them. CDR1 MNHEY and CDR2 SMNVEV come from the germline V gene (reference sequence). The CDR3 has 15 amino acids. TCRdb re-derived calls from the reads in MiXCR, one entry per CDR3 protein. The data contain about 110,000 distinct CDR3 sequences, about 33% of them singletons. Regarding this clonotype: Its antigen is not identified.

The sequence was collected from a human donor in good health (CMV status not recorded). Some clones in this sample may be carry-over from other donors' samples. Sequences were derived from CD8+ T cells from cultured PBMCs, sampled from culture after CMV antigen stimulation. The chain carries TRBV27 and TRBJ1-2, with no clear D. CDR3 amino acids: CASSPAGGSAVGYTF. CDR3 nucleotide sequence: TGTGCCAGCAGTCCGGCGGGAGGGTCCGCTGTTGGCTACACCTTC.